This T cell receptor (beta chain) was sequenced in a study of blood T cell repertoires in COVID-19. Across the study: Researchers got acute and convalescent COVID-19 samples from the United States, Italy and Spain. PBMCs, B-cell-depleted T cells, or T cells were the source of the cDNA or gDNA that made up the material.

CDR1 and CDR2 from the germline V gene are MDHEN and SYDVKM. The length of the CDR3 is 16 residues. Trimming took 8 bases from V and 6 from J; bases not matched to a gene: 14. Original processing methods: Estimated nucleated cell counts came from reference gene primer amplification. Sequencing used immunoSEQ multiplex PCR; TCRdb keeps in-frame clones, though not all of them. V and J calls and clone size are given by that table; D and trimming were obtained from the DNA. The sample consists of roughly 150,000 clones, roughly 85% of them appearing once. Sample: peripheral blood. This TCR came from a human donor in a cohort sampled during active COVID-19. The chain has TRBV28 and TRBJ2-2; 8 bases line up with TRBD1. CDR3 sequence (DNA): TGTGCCAGCCGGTCCGGGCGCAGGGGGCTCCCCGGGGAGCTGTTTTTT. Its protein product is CASRSGRRGLPGELFF.